The rows below give T cell receptor beta chains drawn from one sample of a study of blood T cell repertoires in COVID-19. Here immunoSEQ multiplex PCR was the method, and the copy in TCRdb shows in-frame clones only, minus some. Here the sample spans roughly 150,000 clones, approximately 80% being singletons. Source material: peripheral blood. The receptors come from a woman of 80 years or more with acute or convalescent COVID-19. Both conserved end residues are part of each CDR3. Fields, in order: V gene, CDR3 protein.

TRBV15	CATSRGQVVSQPQHF
TRBV19	CASTAGTVNSPLHF
TRBV10-3	CAISDRDREGEKLFF
TRBV11-2	CASSLGGGEQFF
TRBV18	CASSPIVGTDPYEQYF
TRBV4-1	CASSPGTPRGSTDTQYF
TRBV18	CASSRTGRGDQPQHF
TRBV7-9	CASSLGQGIHGYTF
TRBV6-6	CASSLASVENEQFF
TRBV6-5	CASRGAPFYNEQFF
TRBV7-9	CASSPRLAGAGGKETQYF
TRBV5-1	CASSSGTGSRHYGYTF
TRBV14	CASSQDWYTGTGNEKLFF
TRBV5-8	CASSFGLAAYGEYF
TRBV19	CASSPWTGYYSNQPQHF
TRBV19	CASSTSRRRTNTEAFF
TRBV5-1	CASSDTSGGETQYF
TRBV6-5	CASSSLYEQYF
TRBV2	CASNSPVPNYGYTF
TRBV18	CASSPGQGVYEQYF
TRBV5-8	CASSPRLNWKQYF
TRBV5-4	CASSLWRMGGNSPLHF
TRBV21-1	CASSKSGGNEQFF
TRBV19	CASNPSGRIGGEKLFF
TRBV18	CASSYGQGRDNEQFF
TRBV18	CATSSAPTNTGELFF
TRBV5-5	CASSLGPPVGYTF
TRBV6-5	CASQGELGEQYF
TRBV6-1	CASSERGGRGYGYTF
TRBV12-5	CASGLRGGRYEQYF
TRBV6-1	CASSEGRGVRNQPQHF
TRBV5-1	CASSLLGAADTQYF
TRBV27	CASSLGSGRSNQPQHF
TRBV5-4	CASSRDTNSPLHF
TRBV11-2	CASSSTDRGGWNSPLHF
TRBV11-2	CASSPDRRVEQYF
TRBV16	CASNAGYFADTQYF
TRBV7-6	CASSLVAQSTDTQYF
TRBV7-9	CASSSRQGKHANTGELFF
TRBV11-2	CASSLETGGYEQYF
TRBV5-1	CASSLVTAGAHEQYF
TRBV7-3	CASSLLTNEKLFF
TRBV5-1	CASSLAFSGRAYNEQFF
TRBV2	CASSDWTPNEKLFF
TRBV5-4	CATRGGRGHNEQFF
TRBV4-1	CASSQGTGKSSYEQYF
TRBV6-5	CASSLNQGSGQPQHF
TRBV21-1	CASRSDSNSNQPQHF
TRBV6-2/TRBV6-3	CASSRDRASTGELFF
TRBV10-3	CAIQGPNQPQHF
TRBV7-8	CASSLMDPGGAGGYTF
TRBV12-5	CASGLVQVGGREKLFF
TRBV19	CASSSEAGGTDTQYF
TRBV11-2	CASSLVGGMNYGYTF